The present TCR beta chain was sequenced within a study of OX40 agonist ivuxolimab in advanced cancers. Study background: Of the patients, three showed partial responses, one with hepatocellular carcinoma and two with cutaneous melanoma. Overall study findings and caveats: Expanded clones belonging to CD8+ T cells outnumbered, on average, those of CD4+.

Assay used: immunoSEQ multiplex PCR; TCRdb lists only in-frame clones, some missing. The profile shows some 80,000 clones, 87% of them singletons. Turning to this clone: Its specificity is not known.

This CDR3 comprises 13 residues. The germline V and J ends were trimmed by 1 base and 4 bases, with 5 bases remaining between them. CDR1 and CDR2 from the germline V gene are SGHAT and FQNNGV. This specimen was CD4+ or CD8+ T cells sorted from blood, taken in a trial of the OX40 agonist ivuxolimab. The chain joins TRBV11-2 to TRBJ2-1; D is undetermined. This sequence was found in an adult with an advanced solid tumor such as melanoma, head and neck, liver or kidney cancer. Here the CDR3 DNA reads TGTGCCAGCAGCTTAGTGGGGTACAATGAGCAGTTCTTC. It codes for CASSLVGYNEQFF.